These 29 T cell receptor beta chains originate from one sample sequenced in a study of T cell repertoires in cytomegalovirus infection. TCRdb passed the reads through MiXCR, listing each CDR3 protein once. The sample shows 650,000 to 900,000 distinct CDR3 sequences, 30% to 35% of them seen only once. Antigens of these TCRs are unknown. Material: cultured CD8+ T cells from PBMCs, obtained from culture after CMV antigen stimulation. The receptors were sampled from a human donor in good health (CMV status not recorded). Some clones in this sample may be carry-over from other donors' samples.

CDR3 bases: TGTGCCAGCAGTTTATTACTAGGGGACCGGCTGTATTTT. It encodes CASSLLLGDRLYF. The chain employs TRBV27 and TRBJ2-3; D might be TRBD1 or TRBD2, each matching 5 bases. This CDR3 region has 13 residues. V lost 1 base to trimming and J lost 14 bases, with 16 bases between them. Germline CDR1 reads MNHEY; CDR2 reads SMNVEV (reference sequence).

The chain employs TRBV7-9 and TRBJ1-6, with TRBD1 matching 7 bases. The J segment lost 10 bases and the V segment lost 5 bases, leaving 2 bases of the junction unmatched. CDR3 length equals 12 residues. In germline, CDR1 is SEHNR, CDR2 FQNEAQ (reference sequence). The CDR3 region has the DNA TGTGCCAGCAGCGTAGGGGGCTCACCCCTCCACTTT. Encoded protein: CASSVGGSPLHF.

The chain recombines TRBV7-3 with TRBJ1-6; D perhaps matches TRBD1 (6 bases). The CDR3 loop spans 16 amino acids. V was shortened by 1 base and J by 5 bases, with 12 bases between the two germline ends. Germline lookup yields CDR1 SGHTA and CDR2 FQGTGA. CDR3 amino acids: CASSLIGGAHNSPLHF. The CDR3 DNA is TGTGCCAGCAGCTTAATTGGGGGCGCTCATAATTCACCCCTCCACTTT.

This clonotype was recorded a few times. V is TRBV7-9 and J is TRBJ2-2; TRBD1 matches 7 bases. V dropped 5 bases and J dropped 6; count of bases not matched to a gene: 6. Germline V gene lookup returns CDR1 SEHNR and CDR2 FQNEAQ (reference sequence). CDR3 size: 14 residues. The CDR3 DNA is TGTGCCAGCAGCCCCAGACAGGGACCCGGGGAGCTGTTTTTT. It codes for CASSPRQGPGELFF.

This chain links TRBV28 with TRBJ2-5; 7 nucleotides match TRBD2. The CDR3 length is 15 residues. Trimming took 6 bases from V and 4 from J; bases not matched to a gene: 11. The V gene's germline CDR1 is MDHEN and CDR2 SYDVKM. This chain's CDR3 is CASSPSAGVGETQYF. The CDR3 DNA reads TGTGCCAGCAGCCCCAGTGCGGGGGTGGGAGAGACCCAGTACTTC. Looking up the rest from reference TRBV28 and TRBJ2-5 gives the full variable domain: DVKVTQSSRYLVKRTGEKVFLECVQDMDHENMFWYRQDPGLGLRLIYFSYDVKMKEKGDIPEGYSVSREKKERFSLILESASTNQTSMYLCASSPSAGVGETQYFGPGTRLLVL.

This clonotype was observed a handful of times. The chain is built from TRBV29-1 and TRBJ2-2; no clear D gene. Germline-derived CDR1 and CDR2 are SQVTM and ANQGSEA. The CDR3 loop spans 14 amino acids. V was clipped by 3 bases and J by 7 bases, with 15 bases between them. CDR3 residues: CSVEEEVGVGELFF. The CDR3 DNA follows: TGCAGCGTTGAGGAAGAGGTCGGAGTCGGGGAGCTGTTTTTT.

This clonotype was found a few times. The CDR3: CGAGGSTDTQYF. The CDR3 region has the DNA TGTGGAGCGGGGGGTAGCACAGATACGCAGTATTTT. The V and J genes are TRBV7-9 and TRBJ2-3, with 9 bases aligning to TRBD2. From germline, CDR1 is SEHNR and CDR2 FQNEAQ (reference sequence). The length of the CDR3 is 12 residues.

This rearrangement joins TRBV7-3 to TRBJ2-3, with D unresolved. Per germline, CDR1 SGHTA and CDR2 FQGTGA. V lost 6 bases and J lost 3, with 10 bases in between. The length of the CDR3 is 13 residues. The CDR3 DNA is TGTGCCAGCAGTTCCCTTAGGACAGATACGCAGTATTTT. Protein sequence: CASSSLRTDTQYF.

The sample holds a few counts of this clonotype. The chain carries TRBV14 and TRBJ2-1; 9 nucleotides align to TRBD2. J was trimmed by 7 bases and V by 4 bases; bases with no gene match: 8. The CDR3 totals 15 residues. Germline CDR1 and CDR2: SGHDN and FVKESK. CDR3 DNA sequence: TGTGCCAGCAGCCTAGGGACTAGCATCGAGAATGAGCAGTTCTTC. This sequence encodes CASSLGTSIENEQFF.

The chain links TRBV4-2 to TRBJ2-2, with D possibly being TRBD1 (5 bases). Trimming left V 0 bases short and J 1 base short, with 9 bases between. The CDR3 contains 16 residues. Germline loops: CDR1 LGHNA, CDR2 YNFKEQ. The DNA for the CDR3 is TGTGCCAGCAGCCAAGATCGGACACGGAACACCGGGGAGCTGTTTTTT. Its protein is CASSQDRTRNTGELFF.

The V gene is TRBV6-6, the J gene TRBJ2-4; 12 bases match TRBD2. This CDR3 is built from 22 residues. From germline, CDR1 is MNHNY and CDR2 SVGAGI (reference sequence). The ends lost 0 bases at V and 3 bases at J; junction bases unmatched: 18. The CDR3 protein is CASSYSTLLTSGGRGLKNIQYF. CDR3 nucleotide sequence: TGTGCCAGCAGTTACTCAACCCTTCTGACTAGCGGGGGAAGGGGGCTCAAAAACATTCAGTACTTC.

The chain links TRBV19 to TRBJ2-5, with no clear D. Trimming left V 5 bases short and J 7 bases short, with 14 bases between. In germline, CDR1 is LNHDA, CDR2 SQIVND (reference sequence). The CDR3 runs to 13 residues. The CDR3 protein is CASSPAPKSTQYF. The CDR3 coding sequence is TGTGCCAGTAGTCCCGCGCCGAAGTCGACCCAGTACTTC.

This clonotype has only a few counts. The V call is TRBV25-1, the J call TRBJ1-2, with TRBD1 matching 8 bases. CDR3 length: 14 amino acids. Germline CDR1 is MGHDK and CDR2 is SYGVNS. J gave up 4 bases and V 6 bases, and 7 bases lay outside the gene matches. The CDR3 loop is CASSGDRLPYGYTF. CDR3 in DNA: TGTGCCAGCAGCGGGGACAGGCTCCCCTATGGCTACACCTTC.

This sequence joins TRBV19 and TRBJ2-4, with 9 nucleotides matching TRBD2. The CDR3 length is 17 residues. With V trimmed by 3 bases and J by 1 base, 7 bases remained unmatched. The germline gives CDR1 LNHDA, CDR2 SQIVND (reference sequence). The CDR3 sequence: CASSMGGLAGAKNIQYF. In nucleotides, the CDR3 is TGTGCCAGTAGTATGGGCGGGCTAGCGGGGGCCAAAAACATTCAGTACTTC.

V usage is TRBV6-1 and J usage is TRBJ2-1; D remains ambiguous. Trimming left V 4 bases short and J 6 bases short, with 10 bases between. CDR1 is MNHNS and CDR2 is SASEGT in the germline V gene. This CDR3 region has 13 residues. In DNA, the CDR3 is TGTGCCAGCAGTGCCAAGAGCTCCAATGAGCAGTTCTTC. This sequence encodes CASSAKSSNEQFF.

The chain links TRBV6-2 or TRBV6-3 to TRBJ2-2, with D perhaps TRBD1 (7 bases). Trimming cost V 11 bases and J 7 bases, with 17 bases left between them. Germline V gene data show CDR1 as MNHEY and CDR2 as SVGEGT. The CDR3 covers 13 residues. This chain's CDR3 is CAGGTAKLGELFF. The CDR3 coding sequence is TGTGCCGGGGGGACAGCTAAACTCGGGGAGCTGTTTTTT.

This clonotype was detected a few times. V gene TRBV12-3 or TRBV12-4 combines with J gene TRBJ2-7, with 9 bases fitting TRBD1. The junction had 1 base not matched to a gene; V was cut back by 4 bases and J by 6 bases. This CDR3 region has 12 residues. The CDR3 DNA follows: TGTGCCAGCAGTTCACAGGGGGCCGAGCAGTACGTC. Residues: CASSSQGAEQYV.

V is TRBV2 and J is TRBJ2-1, with 12 bases lining up with TRBD2. Germline loops: CDR1 SNHLY, CDR2 FYNNEI. V was clipped by 5 bases and J by 7 bases; unmatched bases: 0. This CDR3 comprises 13 residues. The CDR3 DNA reads TGTGCCAGCAGTACTAGCGGGGGGAATGAGCAGTTCTTC. This translates into CASSTSGGNEQFF. Filled out from reference TRBV2 and TRBJ2-1, the complete variable domain reads EPEVTQTPSHQVTQMGQEVILRCVPISNHLYFYWYRQILGQKVEFLVSFYNNEISEKSEIFDDQFSVERPDGSNFTLKIRSTKLEDSAMYFCASSTSGGNEQFFGPGTRLTVL.

The rearrangement links TRBV7-3 to TRBJ1-2; the match to TRBD1 covers 7 bases. Per the germline V gene, CDR1 is SGHTA and CDR2 is FQGTGA. The length of the CDR3 is 15 residues. The ends lost 2 bases at V and 5 bases at J; junction bases unmatched: 8. CDR3 loop: CASSLAGTALYGYTF. In DNA, the CDR3 is TGTGCCAGCAGCTTAGCTGGGACAGCACTTTATGGCTACACCTTC.

V and J are TRBV27 and TRBJ2-3; 9 bases align to TRBD2. The CDR3 totals 15 residues. Looked up from germline, CDR1 is MNHEY and CDR2 is SMNVEV (reference sequence). The junction had 7 bases not matched to a gene; V was cut back by 4 bases and J by 5 bases. CDR3 bases: TGTGCCAGCAGTTGGGGCGGGGGGGCTGGAGATACGCAGTATTTT. Amino acids: CASSWGGGAGDTQYF.

V usage is TRBV7-9 and J usage is TRBJ1-1; possible D gene TRBD1, 6 bases. In germline, CDR1 is SEHNR, CDR2 FQNEAQ (reference sequence). The V end lost 5 bases, the J end lost 2 bases, and 18 bases lay between the germline ends. This CDR3 region has 16 residues. CDR3 residues: CASSHPTRGSNTEAFF. CDR3 coding DNA: TGTGCCAGCAGCCATCCCACCAGGGGCTCAAACACTGAAGCTTTCTTT.

In this sample, this clonotype turned up once. The rearrangement uses TRBV6-8 and TRBJ2-7; no clear D gene. The V end was cut by 0 bases, the J end by 6 bases, with 9 bases between. CDR3 length: 13 amino acids. Germline V gene sequence: CDR1 MNHGY, CDR2 SAAAGT. CDR3 nucleotides: TGTGCCAGCAGTTACTCGGGTCCGGGCGAGCAGTACTTC. Protein product: CASSYSGPGEQYF.

J is TRBJ2-3 and V is TRBV9, with TRBD2 matching over 13 bases. With V trimmed by 3 bases and J by 3 bases, 10 bases remained unmatched. The CDR3 sequence is 18 residues long. Germline lookup yields CDR1 SGDLS and CDR2 YYNGEE. The DNA of the CDR3 is TGTGCCAGCAGCGCGGGACTAGCGGGGATAGTGGGTACAGATACGCAGTATTTT. Its protein product is CASSAGLAGIVGTDTQYF.

The sample holds one count of this clonotype. In DNA, the CDR3 is TGTGCCACCCTTCTCTCCTCTCGGACAGACAAAGCTTTCTTT. This translates into CATLLSSRTDKAFF. The chain combines TRBV27 with TRBJ1-1, with TRBD1 as a possible D gene (6 bases). Trimming stripped 10 bases from V and 9 bases from J, with 24 bases between. Germline assignment: CDR1 MNHEY and CDR2 SMNVEV (reference sequence). This CDR3 contains 14 residues.

This clonotype showed up just a few times. This rearrangement joins TRBV7-9 to TRBJ2-2, with TRBD1 identical over 8 bases. V lost 3 bases and J lost 0; bases outside the gene matches: 3. Germline assignment: CDR1 SEHNR and CDR2 FQNEAQ (reference sequence). CDR3 length: 16 residues. CDR3 residues: CASSFNRGTNTGELFF. In DNA, the CDR3 is TGTGCCAGCAGCTTTAACAGGGGGACGAACACCGGGGAGCTGTTTTTT. Full variable domain (remainder filled in from reference TRBV7-9 and TRBJ2-2): DTGVSQNPRHKITKRGQNVTFRCDPISEHNRLYWYRQTLGQGPEFLTYFQNEAQLEKSRLLSDRFSAERPKGSFSTLEIQRTEQGDSAMYLCASSFNRGTNTGELFFGEGSRLTVL.

The chain uses TRBV6-2 or TRBV6-3 and TRBJ2-2; tentative D call: TRBD1 (6 bases). The CDR3 runs 15 residues. CDR1 MNHEY and CDR2 SVGEGT come from the germline V gene. The V end lost 4 bases, the J end lost 4 bases, and 13 bases lay between the germline ends. The CDR3 here is CASSSYRAATGELFF. CDR3 coding DNA: TGTGCCAGCAGTTCATACAGGGCTGCCACCGGGGAGCTGTTTTTT.

This sequence joins TRBV6-5 and TRBJ2-1, with unresolved D. CDR3 length: 15 residues. Germline V gene data show CDR1 as MNHEY and CDR2 as SVGAGI. The germline V and J ends were trimmed by 2 bases and 6 bases, with 14 bases remaining between them. In nucleotides, the CDR3 is TGTGCCAGCAGTTACATCGGCGGAGACTCCAATGAGCAGTTCTTC. Translating it yields CASSYIGGDSNEQFF.

The sample holds many counts of this clonotype. V usage is TRBV7-2 and J usage is TRBJ2-1, with 8 bases aligning to TRBD2. Trimming took 4 bases from V and 3 from J; bases not matched to a gene: 8. This CDR3 contains 16 residues. Germline V CDR1 and CDR2: SGHTA, FQGNSA. The DNA of the CDR3 is TGTGCCAGCAGCTCCCTTCGCGGGGGGATCTACAATGAGCAGTTCTTC. The encoded protein is CASSSLRGGIYNEQFF.

This clonotype was found many times. The chain employs TRBV6-6 and TRBJ2-1, with D possibly being TRBD1 (6 bases). The length of the CDR3 is 14 residues. V was shortened by 6 bases and J by 5 bases, with 14 bases between the two germline ends. Germline V CDR1 and CDR2: MNHNY, SVGAGI (reference sequence). Written as DNA, the CDR3 is TGTGCCAGCAGCCCGCCCGGACAGCACAATGAGCAGTTCTTC. Translated, it gives CASSPPGQHNEQFF.